The present TCR beta chain was sequenced within a study of radiation and T cells in renal cell carcinoma. Time point defined: blood 2 weeks post-SBRT. Treatment defined: 15 Gy SBRT to primary tumor, nephrectomy 4 weeks later. The method was immunoSEQ multiplex PCR; TCRdb's version includes in-frame clones alone and lacks a portion of them. The table has 100,000 to 150,000 clones, 88% seen once; the top ten hold 4.5% to 7.5%. Trimming cost V 4 bases and J 2 bases; bases outside gene matches: 4. CDR1 SEHNR and CDR2 FQNEAQ come from the germline V gene (reference sequence). There are 14 residues in the CDR3.

The chain carries TRBV7-9 and TRBJ2-7; 8 nucleotides agree with TRBD1. The sample in question was blood, obtained from a patient whose treatment included radiotherapy and nephrectomy. The TCR was taken from a woman in her 70s with renal cell carcinoma. The CDR3 nucleotides read TGTGCCAGCAGCTATGGGGACAGGACCTACGAGCAGTACTTC. It translates to CASSYGDRTYEQYF.